The clone carrying this T cell receptor beta chain occurred many times. Unique molecular identifiers were incorporated into the prepared TCRbeta library. TCRdb ran MiXCR on the PCR reads and lists one entry per CDR3 protein. This sample has 200,000 or so distinct CDR3 sequences; roughly 6% occur once, and the top ten carry around 4.1%. This sample was included in a study of T-cell reconstitution after alpha-beta-depleted transplantation in children. With 5 bases clipped from V and 5 bases from J, the junction kept 3 bases outside the gene matches. The germline V gene has CDR1 LNHNV and CDR2 YYDKDF (reference sequence). The CDR3 is 13 residues long.

The chain is built from TRBV15 and TRBJ2-1, with 7 nucleotides matching TRBD2. This TCR derives from a girl under three years old with combined immunodeficiency, due to receive a stem cell transplant. The source material was PBMCs, sampled before TCRalphabeta/CD19-depleted stem cell transplant. The CDR3, as DNA: TGTGCCACCAGCGCGGGGGTGGACAATGAGCAGTTCTTC. It codes for CATSAGVDNEQFF. Combining the CDR3 with reference TRBV15 and TRBJ2-1 gives the whole variable domain DAMVIQNPRYQVTQFGKPVTLSCSQTLNHNVMYWYQQKSSQAPKLLFHYYDKDFNNEADTPDNFQSRRPNTSFCFLDIRSPGLGDTAMYLCATSAGVDNEQFFGPGTRLTVL.